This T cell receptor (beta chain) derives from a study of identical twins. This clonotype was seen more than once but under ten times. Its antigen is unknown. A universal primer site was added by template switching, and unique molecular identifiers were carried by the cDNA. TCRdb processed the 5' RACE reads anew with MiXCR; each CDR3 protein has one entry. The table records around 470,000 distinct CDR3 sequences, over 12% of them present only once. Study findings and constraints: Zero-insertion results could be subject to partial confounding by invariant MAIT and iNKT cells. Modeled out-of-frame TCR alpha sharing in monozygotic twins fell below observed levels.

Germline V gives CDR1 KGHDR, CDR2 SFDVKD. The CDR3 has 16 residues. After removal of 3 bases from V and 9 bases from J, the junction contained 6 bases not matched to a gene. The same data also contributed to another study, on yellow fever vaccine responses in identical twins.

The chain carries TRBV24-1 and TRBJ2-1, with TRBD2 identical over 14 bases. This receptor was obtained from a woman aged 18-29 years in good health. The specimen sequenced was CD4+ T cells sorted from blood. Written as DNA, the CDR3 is TGTGCCACCAGTGATAGGGTGACTAGCGGGAGGGCTGAGCAGTTCTTC. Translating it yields CATSDRVTSGRAEQFF.